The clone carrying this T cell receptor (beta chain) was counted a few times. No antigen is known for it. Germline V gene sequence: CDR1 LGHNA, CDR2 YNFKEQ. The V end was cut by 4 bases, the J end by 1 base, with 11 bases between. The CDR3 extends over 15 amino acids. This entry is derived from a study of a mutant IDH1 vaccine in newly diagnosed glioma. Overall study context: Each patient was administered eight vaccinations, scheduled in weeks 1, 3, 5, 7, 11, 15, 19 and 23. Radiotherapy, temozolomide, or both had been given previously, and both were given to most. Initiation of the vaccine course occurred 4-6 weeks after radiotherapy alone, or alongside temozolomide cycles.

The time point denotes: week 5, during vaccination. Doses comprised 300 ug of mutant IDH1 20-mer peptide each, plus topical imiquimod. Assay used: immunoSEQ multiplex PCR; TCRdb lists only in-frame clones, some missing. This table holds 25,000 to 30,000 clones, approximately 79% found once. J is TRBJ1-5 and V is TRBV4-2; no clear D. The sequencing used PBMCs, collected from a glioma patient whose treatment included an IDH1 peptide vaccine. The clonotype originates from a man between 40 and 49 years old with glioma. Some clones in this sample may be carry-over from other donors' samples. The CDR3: CASSPTRVSNQPQHF. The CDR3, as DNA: TGTGCCAGCAGCCCCACACGAGTGAGCAATCAGCCCCAGCATTTT.